This T cell receptor beta chain was sequenced during a study of lymphopenia after photon versus proton radiotherapy. Germline CDR1 SGHTA, CDR2 FQGNSA. The V and J ends lost 2 bases and 6 bases respectively, with 5 bases between them. The CDR3 is made up of 11 amino acids. Study findings and constraints: Photon-treated patients lost naive T cells and TCR diversity; proton-treated stayed stable. Authors raise, but do not show, better survival with proton therapy. In patients who died, overall survival fell as post-nadir TCR diversity dropped more.

Remarks on this clone: The antigen remains unidentified.

Some clones are missing from TCRdb's copy, which holds only in-frame ones; the method was immunoSEQ multiplex PCR. The sample contains roughly 30,000 clones, nearly 95% of which appear only once. The sequences come from peripheral blood, collected from a patient treated with photon-based radiotherapy. This TCR was sampled from a woman between 50 and 59 years old with cholangiocarcinoma. This chain uses TRBV7-2 with TRBJ2-7; D call uncertain. The CDR3 protein is CASSLITEQYF. The CDR3, as DNA: TGTGCCAGCAGCTTAATTACCGAGCAGTACTTC.